Below, 15 T cell receptor beta chains from the same sample are listed, as sequenced in a study of cytomegalovirus exposure and HLA in healthy donors. PCR employed 60 Vbeta and 13 Jbeta primers. Method: immunoSEQ multiplex PCR; TCRdb's copy keeps in-frame clones and lacks some. The sample includes around 200,000 clones, approximately 79% of them seen just once. Sequencing was done on a sample of PBMCs. The receptors stem from a woman aged 30 to 39 in good health and CMV-seropositive.

The rearrangement uses TRBV19 and TRBJ1-2; 7 bases line up with TRBD1. With 7 bases clipped from V and 4 bases from J, the junction kept 9 bases outside the gene matches. This CDR3 spans 14 amino acids. The germline gives CDR1 LNHDA, CDR2 SQIVND (reference sequence). The chain's CDR3 is CASTRAGGSYGYTF. CDR3 in DNA: TGTGCCAGTACCCGCGCAGGGGGAAGCTATGGCTACACCTTC.

CDR3 loop: CSVALQGGDGYTF. DNA of the CDR3: TGCAGCGTTGCACTCCAGGGAGGCGATGGCTACACCTTC. This chain links TRBV29-1 with TRBJ1-2; tentatively, D is TRBD1 (5 bases). V dropped 4 bases and J dropped 6 bases, with 15 bases sitting between them. Germline CDR1 SQVTM, CDR2 ANQGSEA. The CDR3 spans 13 residues.

This clone was counted only a few times. The chain combines TRBV6-5 with TRBJ2-7; TRBD2 aligns across 8 bases. Per germline, CDR1 MNHEY and CDR2 SVGAGI. The CDR3 has 15 residues. With 6 bases clipped from V and 3 bases from J, the junction kept 10 bases outside the gene matches. The CDR3 sequence: CASSPGASGYYEQYF. CDR3 nucleotides: TGTGCCAGCAGCCCCGGGGCTAGCGGGTACTACGAGCAGTACTTC.

On this clone itself: Compared with germline, one end of the junction differs, possibly owing to a read error. The chain is built from TRBV29-1 and TRBJ1-2; 8 bases line up with TRBD1. Germline V gene sequence: CDR1 SQVTM, CDR2 ANQGSEA. The CDR3 has 15 residues. CDR3 sequence: CSVESQGAGSYRYTF. CDR3 sequence (DNA): TGCAGCGTTGAATCTCAGGGGGCGGGTAGCTATCGCTACACCTTC. The whole variable domain, remainder taken from reference TRBV29-1 and TRBJ1-2, is SAVISQKPSRDICQRGTSLTIQCQVDSQVTMMFWYRQQPGQSLTLIATANQGSEATYESGFVIDKFPISRPNLTFSTLTVSNMSPEDSSIYLCSVESQGAGSYRYTFGSGTRLTVV.

The V gene is TRBV10-3, the J gene TRBJ2-1, with D tentatively TRBD1 (6 bases). CDR1 is ENHRY, CDR2 SYGVKD, per germline. Trimming pared 4 bases from V and 9 bases from J, leaving 13 bases between. This CDR3 is built from 13 residues. CDR3 sequence reads: CAISGGQVSEQFF. For the CDR3, the DNA is TGTGCCATCAGTGGGGGGCAGGTTAGTGAGCAGTTCTTC.

V and J are TRBV2 and TRBJ2-2; D is undetermined. CDR1 is SNHLY and CDR2 is FYNNEI in the germline V gene. CDR3 length: 22 residues. Trimming took off 0 bases at V and 2 bases at J, with 28 bases between the two ends. CDR3 region: CASSEARDTEELPLTNTGELFF. DNA of the CDR3: TGTGCCAGCAGTGAAGCGCGTGACACTGAAGAACTTCCCCTGACCAACACCGGGGAGCTGTTTTTT.

This clone was detected a few times. This sequence joins TRBV4-3 and TRBJ2-2; D might be TRBD2 (5 bases). This CDR3 contains 14 residues. Germline assignment: CDR1 LGHNA and CDR2 YSLEER. V gave up 0 bases and J gave up 7 bases, with 9 bases separating them. CDR3 protein: CASSQDGGRGELFF. The CDR3 DNA reads as TGCGCCAGCAGCCAAGATGGCGGGCGCGGGGAGCTGTTTTTT.

The rearrangement joins TRBV7-9 to TRBJ1-2; TRBD1 aligns across 10 bases. The CDR3 sequence is 18 residues long. CDR1 is SEHNR and CDR2 is FQNEAQ in the germline V gene (reference sequence). The ends lost 3 bases at V and 0 bases at J; junction bases unmatched: 10. DNA for the CDR3: TGTGCCAGCAGCTTCAGGGCGGGACAGGGGTTCGCTAACTATGGCTACACCTTC. Translation: CASSFRAGQGFANYGYTF.

This clone was picked up one time. J is TRBJ1-5 and V is TRBV5-1, with TRBD1 identical over 7 bases. This CDR3 has 15 amino acids. The trim removed 4 bases at V and 2 bases at J, leaving 6 bases unmatched. The V gene's germline CDR1 is SGHRS and CDR2 YFSETQ. CDR3 sequence reads: CASSPTGAGNQPQHF. DNA for the CDR3: TGCGCCAGCAGCCCCACAGGGGCAGGCAATCAGCCCCAGCATTTT.

The chain employs TRBV4-3 and TRBJ2-2; D is uncertain. With 4 bases removed from V and 8 bases from J, the gap between germline ends came to 17 bases. Germline lookup yields CDR1 LGHNA and CDR2 YSLEER. The length of the CDR3 is 15 residues. This CDR3 reads CASSPYLERYGELFF. CDR3 coding DNA: TGCGCCAGCAGCCCTTACTTGGAGAGGTATGGGGAGCTGTTTTTT.

The gene calls are TRBV6-1 and TRBJ1-2, with D perhaps TRBD1 (6 bases). CDR3 length: 14 amino acids. Germline loops: CDR1 MNHNS, CDR2 SASEGT. The V end lost 3 bases, the J end lost 6 bases, and 14 bases lay between the germline ends. The CDR3 nucleotides read TGTGCCAGCAGTGAGGGGGCCTTCCTGGATGGCTACACCTTC. This gives the protein CASSEGAFLDGYTF.

The rearrangement joins TRBV7-2 to TRBJ2-5; D possibly corresponds to TRBD2 (6 bases). Trimming took off 5 bases at V and 1 base at J, with 11 bases between the two ends. CDR3 length: 14 residues. CDR1 is SGHTA and CDR2 is FQGNSA in the germline V gene. CDR3 bases: TGTGCCAGCAGCATCGGGGGTATCCAAGAGACCCAGTACTTC. This sequence encodes CASSIGGIQETQYF. The full variable domain, with the rest looked up from reference TRBV7-2 and TRBJ2-5, is GAGVSQSPSNKVTEKGKDVELRCDPISGHTALYWYRQSLGQGLEFLIYFQGNSAPDKSGLPSDRFSAERTGGSVSTLTIQRTQQEDSAVYLCASSIGGIQETQYFGPGTRLLVL.

The rearrangement uses TRBV27 and TRBJ2-2, with TRBD1 matching over 9 bases. Losses at the gene ends were 7 bases for V and 1 base for J; bases not matched to a gene: 10. This CDR3 is built from 17 residues. CDR1 and CDR2 from the germline V gene are MNHEY and SMNVEV (reference sequence). The CDR3 nucleotides are TGTGCCAGCAACACTGTCGGGGGACAGGGGAACACCGGGGAGCTGTTTTTT. This sequence encodes CASNTVGGQGNTGELFF.

V is TRBV27 and J is TRBJ1-5; D might be TRBD1 (5 bases). From germline, CDR1 is MNHEY and CDR2 SMNVEV (reference sequence). Between the trimmed V and J ends, which lost 6 bases and 0 bases, there was a span of 12 bases. This CDR3 has 15 amino acids. CDR3 sequence (DNA): TGTGCCAGCAGAGAATCAGGGTATAGCAATCAGCCCCAGCATTTT. Its translation is CASRESGYSNQPQHF.

The rearrangement uses TRBV18 and TRBJ1-3; weak D call: TRBD1 (6 bases). Germline CDR1 is KGHSH and CDR2 is LQKENI. Deletions cut 4 bases from V and 2 bases from J, with 18 bases between. CDR3 length: 17 amino acids. As DNA, the CDR3 is TGTGCCAGCTCACGCCCCCCGGGACAAAAAACTGGAAACACCATATATTTT. This translates into CASSRPPGQKTGNTIYF.